The sequence of this T cell receptor (beta chain) was determined in a study of blood T cell repertoires in COVID-19. The V and J ends lost 3 bases and 6 bases, in that order; junction bases with no gene match: 5. The length of the CDR3 is 13 residues. Germline V CDR1 and CDR2: MNHEY, SMNVEV (reference sequence). The table came from immunoSEQ multiplex PCR; TCRdb's copy has only in-frame clones and leaves some out. The sample has approximately 230,000 clones, just under 85% seen once. This TCR derives from a man aged 80 or over with acute or convalescent COVID-19. The chain recombines TRBV27 with TRBJ2-7; TRBD2 agrees at 7 bases. Specimen: peripheral blood. The chain's CDR3 is CASSLSGRGEQYF. CDR3 DNA sequence: TGTGCCAGCAGTTTGTCAGGGAGGGGCGAGCAGTACTTC.